The next 30 T cell receptor beta chains were all read from a single sample in a study of T cells in Graves' hyperthyroidism and ophthalmopathy. TCR beta CDR3 regions were amplified from RNA. First-round RT-PCR of the TCR CDR3 relied on the HTBI primer set. TCRdb passed the multiplex PCR reads through MiXCR, listing each CDR3 protein once. The sample holds about 300,000 distinct CDR3 sequences, roughly 19% seen once. Input material: blood. Receptor source: a man aged 50-60 years with Graves' ophthalmopathy.

The gene calls are TRBV2 and TRBJ1-5, with a tentative D call TRBD1 (5 bases). V shed 6 bases and J shed 5 bases, with 17 bases lying between them. This CDR3 comprises 15 residues. From germline, CDR1 is SNHLY and CDR2 FYNNEI. CDR3 region: CASRPSTGVDQPQHF. In nucleotides, the CDR3 is TGTGCCAGCAGACCCTCGACGGGGGTGGATCAGCCCCAGCATTTT.

This clonotype was found a few times. V is TRBV5-8 and J is TRBJ2-6; D gene uncertain. The CDR3 contains 16 residues. Per germline, CDR1 SGHTS and CDR2 YDEGEE. Deletions cut 0 bases from V and 2 bases from J, with 9 bases between. CDR3 region: CASSLGYSTGANVLTF. For the CDR3, the DNA is TGTGCCAGCAGCTTGGGGTACAGTACTGGGGCCAACGTCCTGACTTTC.

The V gene is TRBV6-1, the J gene TRBJ2-1; 8 bases are a match to TRBD2. Trimming took 0 bases from V and 6 from J; bases not matched to a gene: 7. The CDR3 length is 16 residues. Germline V lookup: CDR1 MNHNS, CDR2 SASEGT. The CDR3 region is CASSEAMSGRSNEQFF. Here the CDR3 DNA reads TGTGCCAGCAGTGAAGCGATGAGCGGGAGATCCAATGAGCAGTTCTTC.

This clonotype was counted at least ten times. The V gene is TRBV7-8, the J gene TRBJ2-7; TRBD2 might be the D (5 bases). The V gene lost 5 bases and the J gene lost 1 base, with 12 bases spanning the gap. The CDR3 has 14 residues. Germline assignment: CDR1 SGHVS and CDR2 FQNEAQ. This chain's CDR3 is CASSPASGSYEQYF. CDR3 nucleotides: TGTGCCAGCAGCCCCGCGAGCGGATCCTACGAGCAGTACTTC.

This clonotype showed up just a few times. The rearrangement links TRBV7-6 to TRBJ2-4; 7 nucleotides align to TRBD2. V lost 1 base and J lost 0; bases outside the gene matches: 6. The germline CDR1 and CDR2 sequences are SGHVS and FNYEAQ. The CDR3 is made up of 17 amino acids. The chain's CDR3 is CASSLVPGGEAKNIQYF. The DNA of the CDR3 is TGTGCCAGCAGCTTAGTTCCGGGGGGAGAAGCCAAAAACATTCAGTACTTC.

This clonotype has ten or more counts. The chain couples TRBV28 to TRBJ2-7; TRBD2 aligns across 9 bases. The CDR3 length is 15 residues. The J segment lost 7 bases and the V segment lost 5 bases, leaving 12 bases of the junction unmatched. CDR1 and CDR2 (germline): MDHEN, SYDVKM. For the CDR3, the DNA is TGTGCCAGCAGTCCATCAAGACTAGCGGTAAAGGAGCAGTACTTC. It translates to CASSPSRLAVKEQYF.

This clonotype was recorded a few times. The chain couples TRBV5-1 to TRBJ2-1; 12 bases agree with TRBD1. V gave up 7 bases and J gave up 1 base; unmatched junction bases: 6. CDR1 is SGHRS, CDR2 YFSETQ, per germline. CDR3 size: 16 residues. Here the CDR3 reads CASGDRGQVSYNEQFF. CDR3 coding DNA: TGCGCCAGCGGGGACAGGGGGCAGGTGTCCTACAATGAGCAGTTCTTC.

This clonotype was observed a handful of times. This rearrangement joins TRBV6-1 to TRBJ1-5; D is possibly TRBD1 (5 bases). The V end lost 6 bases, the J end lost 2 bases, and 14 bases lay between the germline ends. Germline loops: CDR1 MNHNS, CDR2 SASEGT. The CDR3 is 15 residues long. CDR3 region: CASRWGGDGNQPQHF. The CDR3 nucleotides read TGTGCCAGCAGGTGGGGAGGGGATGGCAATCAGCCCCAGCATTTT.

This clonotype was seen repeatedly, ten times or more. V gene TRBV18 combines with J gene TRBJ1-2; tentatively, D is TRBD1 (5 bases). Between the trimmed V and J ends, which lost 4 bases and 6 bases, there was a span of 18 bases. The CDR3 is 15 amino acids. Germline assignment: CDR1 KGHSH and CDR2 LQKENI. The CDR3 coding sequence is TGTGCCAGCTCACGATCCCAGGGCGCAATGGATGGCTACACCTTC. As protein: CASSRSQGAMDGYTF. The full variable domain, its missing parts supplied by reference TRBV18 and TRBJ1-2, is NAGVMQNPRHLVRRRGQEARLRCSPMKGHSHVYWYRQLPEEGLKFMVYLQKENIIDESGMPKERFSAEFPKEGPSILRIQQVVRGDSAAYFCASSRSQGAMDGYTFGSGTRLTVV.

This clonotype appeared many times. This chain joins TRBV7-9 and TRBJ1-1, with D possibly matching TRBD1 (6 bases). The CDR3 length is 14 residues. Germline V CDR1 and CDR2: SEHNR, FQNEAQ (reference sequence). Trimming left V 5 bases short and J 3 bases short, with 13 bases between. This CDR3 reads CASSRRGGDTEAFF. CDR3 nucleotides: TGTGCCAGCAGCCGCAGGGGAGGTGACACTGAAGCTTTCTTT. Full variable domain (missing parts from reference TRBV7-9 and TRBJ1-1): DTGVSQNPRHKITKRGQNVTFRCDPISEHNRLYWYRQTLGQGPEFLTYFQNEAQLEKSRLLSDRFSAERPKGSFSTLEIQRTEQGDSAMYLCASSRRGGDTEAFFGQGTRLTVV.

This clonotype was counted many times. The gene calls are TRBV3-1 and TRBJ1-1; D is unclear. CDR1 and CDR2 (germline): LGHDT, YNNKEL (reference sequence). This CDR3 has 15 amino acids. V lost 1 base to trimming and J lost 5 bases, with 14 bases between them. CDR3 in amino acids: CASSQARQTQTEAFF. CDR3 nucleotide sequence: TGTGCCAGCAGCCAAGCTAGGCAGACACAAACTGAAGCTTTCTTT.

DNA of the CDR3: TGCGCCAGCAGTACCCCCCAAAGGGACAGGCCGCCGAGGGGTAATGAAAAACTGTTTTTT. Translating it yields CASSTPQRDRPPRGNEKLFF. The chain couples TRBV4-1 to TRBJ1-4; 8 bases align to TRBD1. Germline values: CDR1 MGHRA, CDR2 YSYEKL. J gave up 4 bases and V 6 bases, and 22 bases lay outside the gene matches. This CDR3 is built from 20 residues.

This clonotype was counted only a few times. J is TRBJ2-1 and V is TRBV6-5; D is undetermined. The V end was cut by 2 bases, the J end by 3 bases, with 11 bases between. Germline lookup yields CDR1 MNHEY and CDR2 SVGAGI. CDR3 length: 15 residues. Here the CDR3 DNA reads TGTGCCAGCAGTTACAACCCCGCTCTCTACAATGAGCAGTTCTTC. It translates to CASSYNPALYNEQFF.

This clonotype was counted at least ten times. This rearrangement joins TRBV29-1 to TRBJ1-2; D gene ambiguous. V was cut by 4 bases and J by 6 bases, with 18 bases left in between. The CDR3 consists of 14 residues. CDR1 and CDR2 from the germline V gene are SQVTM and ANQGSEA. The CDR3 nucleotides are TGCAGCGTTGGGGCAGGATTCTCTTGGGATGGCTACACCTTC. Its translation is CSVGAGFSWDGYTF. Together with reference TRBV29-1 and TRBJ1-2, the CDR3 gives the full variable domain: SAVISQKPSRDICQRGTSLTIQCQVDSQVTMMFWYRQQPGQSLTLIATANQGSEATYESGFVIDKFPISRPNLTFSTLTVSNMSPEDSSIYLCSVGAGFSWDGYTFGSGTRLTVV.

This chain links TRBV6-1 with TRBJ2-7; TRBD1 or TRBD2 may be the D gene (6 bases each). Germline CDR1 is MNHNS and CDR2 is SASEGT. The CDR3 extends over 16 amino acids. V lost 6 bases and J 4 bases, leaving 22 bases between the germline ends. CDR3: CASRTAGTRNRYEQYF. The CDR3 DNA follows: TGTGCCAGCAGGACTGCGGGGACAAGAAATCGATACGAGCAGTACTTC.

This clonotype showed up many times. This rearrangement joins TRBV12-3 or TRBV12-4 to TRBJ2-1, with TRBD2 identical over 10 bases. The CDR3 is 14 residues long. V lost 6 bases, J lost 7 bases, and 6 bases stayed unmatched. The CDR3 sequence is CASSASGSFNEQFF. CDR3 in DNA: TGTGCCAGCAGCGCTAGCGGGAGTTTTAATGAGCAGTTCTTC.

This clonotype has more than one count but fewer than ten. The chain recombines TRBV6-2 or TRBV6-3 with TRBJ2-3, with 12 bases fitting TRBD2. This CDR3 has 18 residues. In germline, CDR1 is MNHEY, CDR2 SVGEGT. V shed 2 bases and J 6 bases; nucleotides not matched to a gene: 12. CDR3 in amino acids: CASSYAGLAGPGPDTQYF. CDR3 coding DNA: TGTGCCAGCAGTTACGCAGGACTAGCGGGGCCTGGCCCCGATACGCAGTATTTT.

This clonotype was observed a handful of times. J is TRBJ1-2 and V is TRBV20-1, with no clear D. The CDR3 loop spans 11 amino acids. The V end was cut by 6 bases, the J end by 2 bases, with 7 bases between. Germline CDR1 DFQATT, CDR2 SNEGSKA (reference sequence). This CDR3 reads CSAPANYGYTF. As DNA, the CDR3 is TGCAGTGCCCCAGCAAACTATGGCTACACCTTC.

By share, this clonotype ranks as medium-sized. This sequence joins TRBV11-2 and TRBJ2-5; 11 positions match TRBD2. This CDR3 region has 17 residues. Trimming took 5 bases from V and 5 from J; bases not matched to a gene: 13. CDR1 and CDR2 from the germline V gene are SGHAT and FQNNGV. The CDR3 is CASSPGPVAGGVETQYF. The CDR3 region has the DNA TGTGCCAGCAGCCCAGGCCCGGTAGCGGGAGGGGTGGAGACCCAGTACTTC.

The chain links TRBV5-5 to TRBJ1-6; tentative D call: TRBD1 (5 bases). This CDR3 region has 16 residues. Deletions cut 0 bases from V and 11 bases from J, with 18 bases between. CDR1 and CDR2 (germline): SGHKS, YYEKEE (reference sequence). This chain's CDR3 is CASSLVTGDLGTPLHF. The CDR3 DNA reads TGTGCCAGCAGCTTGGTAACGGGGGACCTTGGGACACCCCTCCACTTT.

Only a few counts were recorded for this clonotype. The chain employs TRBV28 and TRBJ2-1, with TRBD2 matching 7 bases. Germline CDR1 reads MDHEN; CDR2 reads SYDVKM. CDR3 length: 19 amino acids. The V gene end was trimmed by 6 bases and the J gene end by 5 bases; junction bases not matched to a gene: 22. CDR3 loop: CASSTLNLRGGRGDNEQFF. The DNA for the CDR3 is TGTGCCAGCAGCACCCTGAATCTCCGTGGCGGGAGAGGTGACAATGAGCAGTTCTTC.

This clonotype was detected a few times. This chain joins TRBV6-6 and TRBJ2-1, with D possibly being TRBD1 (6 bases). The germline V and J ends were trimmed by 0 bases and 7 bases, with 13 bases remaining between them. This CDR3 has 15 amino acids. Germline loops: CDR1 MNHNY, CDR2 SVGAGI (reference sequence). The CDR3 nucleotides are TGTGCCAGCAGTTACTCGACTCTTCAGGGGAATGAGCAGTTCTTC. Amino acids: CASSYSTLQGNEQFF.

V and J are TRBV5-8 and TRBJ2-2; weak D call: TRBD2 (6 bases). The V end was cut by 0 bases, the J end by 0 bases, with 15 bases between. The length of the CDR3 is 18 residues. Germline lookup yields CDR1 SGHTS and CDR2 YDEGEE. CDR3: CASSLGWGGKPNTGELFF. CDR3 nucleotides: TGTGCCAGCAGCTTGGGCTGGGGCGGGAAGCCGAACACCGGGGAGCTGTTTTTT. Using reference TRBV5-8 and TRBJ2-2 for the parts outside the CDR3, the full variable domain is EAGVTQSPTHLIKTRGQQATLRCSPISGHTSVYWYQQALGLGLQFLLWYDEGEERNRGNFPPRFSGRQFPNYSSELNVNALELEDSALYLCASSLGWGGKPNTGELFFGEGSRLTVL.

The J gene is TRBJ2-1, the V gene TRBV4-1, with D unclear. V was pared by 1 base and J by 2 bases, with 9 bases between. The germline gives CDR1 MGHRA, CDR2 YSYEKL. CDR3 length: 15 amino acids. As DNA, the CDR3 is TGCGCCAGCAGCCAAGGGGCAGTGGCCTACAATGAGCAGTTCTTC. This sequence encodes CASSQGAVAYNEQFF.

This clonotype showed up just a few times. The gene calls are TRBV19 and TRBJ1-1, with TRBD1 as a possible D gene (6 bases). The CDR3 loop spans 16 amino acids. V was clipped by 1 base and J by 1 base, with 13 bases between them. The germline V gene encodes CDR1 LNHDA and CDR2 SQIVND (reference sequence). Here the CDR3 reads CASSIAGRQENTEAFF. The CDR3 DNA follows: TGTGCCAGTAGTATAGCCGGGAGACAGGAGAACACTGAAGCTTTCTTT.

This clonotype was detected many times. The chain couples TRBV27 to TRBJ2-1; 7 bases line up with TRBD2. This CDR3 is 18 amino acids long. Germline values: CDR1 MNHEY, CDR2 SMNVEV (reference sequence). V shed 2 bases, J shed 6 bases, and the junction held 16 bases outside the gene matches. Here the CDR3 reads CASSLIGRGSGKFNEQFF. The CDR3 DNA reads as TGTGCCAGCAGTTTAATTGGGCGGGGGAGCGGGAAGTTCAATGAGCAGTTCTTC.

The chain is built from TRBV24-1 and TRBJ2-7, with D maybe TRBD2 (5 bases). The germline V gene encodes CDR1 KGHDR and CDR2 SFDVKD. Trimming pared 5 bases from V and 2 bases from J, leaving 12 bases between. CDR3 length: 14 amino acids. CDR3 in amino acids: CATSASGRTYEQYF. In nucleotides, the CDR3 is TGTGCCACCAGTGCTAGTGGGAGAACCTACGAGCAGTACTTC.

Ten or more counts support this clonotype. V is TRBV24-1 and J is TRBJ2-1, with 8 nucleotides matching TRBD2. J was trimmed by 10 bases and V by 2 bases; bases with no gene match: 3. The CDR3 spans 13 residues. From germline, CDR1 is KGHDR and CDR2 SFDVKD. For the CDR3, the DNA is TGTGCCACCAGTGATTCTATAGCGGGGGAGCAGTTCTTC. As protein: CATSDSIAGEQFF.

This clonotype was observed many times. The chain links TRBV24-1 to TRBJ2-5; D is perhaps TRBD2 (5 bases). The germline V and J ends were trimmed by 4 bases and 4 bases, with 9 bases remaining between them. CDR3 size: 13 residues. The germline CDR1 and CDR2 sequences are KGHDR and SFDVKD. CDR3 in DNA: TGTGCCACCAGTGAACCGGGGAGAGAGACCCAGTACTTC. Translated, it gives CATSEPGRETQYF.

This clonotype was recorded at least ten times. This sequence joins TRBV2 and TRBJ2-7; unclear D gene. Germline assignment: CDR1 SNHLY and CDR2 FYNNEI. Trimming took 1 base from V and 0 from J, leaving 7 bases between them. The CDR3 runs to 14 residues. The CDR3 here is CASSEGASSYEQYF. In DNA form, the CDR3 reads TGTGCCAGCAGTGAAGGAGCGAGCTCCTACGAGCAGTACTTC.